These 23 T cell receptor beta chains came from one sample sequenced in a study of OX40 agonist ivuxolimab in advanced cancers. The assay was immunoSEQ multiplex PCR, and TCRdb's table has in-frame clones only and misses some. Of about 58,000 clones in the sample, about 86% were seen once. The starting material was CD4+ or CD8+ T cells sorted from blood, obtained in a trial of the OX40 agonist ivuxolimab. The receptors were sampled from an adult with an advanced solid tumor such as melanoma, head and neck, liver or kidney cancer.

The rearrangement uses TRBV2 and TRBJ1-5; D unresolved. This CDR3 is 14 amino acids long. Trimming took off 4 bases at V and 4 bases at J, with 11 bases between the two ends. CDR1 is SNHLY, CDR2 FYNNEI, per germline. CDR3 in amino acids: CASSGVTPNQPQHF. CDR3 in DNA: TGTGCCAGCAGTGGTGTGACACCGAATCAGCCCCAGCATTTT.

This chain links TRBV10-3 with TRBJ1-2; D remains ambiguous. The CDR3 spans 13 residues. V was clipped by 7 bases and J by 8 bases, with 17 bases between them. Germline V lookup: CDR1 ENHRY, CDR2 SYGVKD. CDR3 DNA: TGTGCCATCACCGGACGAGGAGGTGACGGCTACACCTTC. Translating gives CAITGRGGDGYTF.

CDR3 sequence (DNA): TGTGCTAGTGGTTTGACAAGGACAGGGGACCCCTACGAGCAGTACTTC. Encoded protein: CASGLTRTGDPYEQYF. The chain combines TRBV12-5 with TRBJ2-7; 9 nucleotides agree with TRBD1. This CDR3 has 16 residues. Germline V gene lookup returns CDR1 LGHNT and CDR2 FRNRAP. With 2 bases clipped from V and 2 bases from J, the junction kept 7 bases outside the gene matches.

This chain links TRBV5-1 with TRBJ1-1, with TRBD1 matching 8 bases. This CDR3 contains 15 residues. V gave up 4 bases and J gave up 1 base; unmatched junction bases: 6. The V gene's germline CDR1 is SGHRS and CDR2 YFSETQ. CDR3 sequence: CASSTRTGKNTEAFF. The CDR3 DNA is TGCGCCAGCAGCACAAGGACAGGGAAGAACACTGAAGCTTTCTTT.

V and J are TRBV19 and TRBJ1-1; 8 nucleotides agree with TRBD1. Per germline, CDR1 LNHDA and CDR2 SQIVND (reference sequence). V lost 5 bases, J lost 0 bases, and 8 bases stayed unmatched. The CDR3 runs 16 residues. Here the CDR3 reads CASSPRQGFMNTEAFF. The CDR3 DNA follows: TGTGCCAGTAGTCCTCGACAGGGGTTTATGAACACTGAAGCTTTCTTT.

V and J are TRBV7-2 and TRBJ2-3; 7 positions agree with TRBD1. The CDR3 contains 16 residues. Germline assignment: CDR1 SGHTA and CDR2 FQGNSA. After removal of 7 bases from V and 3 bases from J, the junction contained 13 bases not matched to a gene. CDR3 in amino acids: CASTRGTALQTDTQYF. CDR3 nucleotides: TGTGCCAGCACCAGGGGGACAGCACTGCAGACAGATACGCAGTATTTT.

The chain couples TRBV5-8 to TRBJ2-5, with 8 bases lining up with TRBD1. Germline-derived CDR1 and CDR2 are SGHTS and YDEGEE. The CDR3 has 14 amino acids. Unmatched junction bases numbered 7, after V lost 4 bases and J lost 5 bases. The CDR3 is CASSATGVRETQYF. In nucleotides, the CDR3 is TGTGCCAGCAGCGCGACAGGGGTTCGGGAGACCCAGTACTTC. The variable domain in full, completed from reference TRBV5-8 and TRBJ2-5, reads EAGVTQSPTHLIKTRGQQATLRCSPISGHTSVYWYQQALGLGLQFLLWYDEGEERNRGNFPPRFSGRQFPNYSSELNVNALELEDSALYLCASSATGVRETQYFGPGTRLLVL.

This rearrangement joins TRBV8-2 to TRBJ2-6; the DNA was not used to check the table's D call, TRBD1. TRBV8-2 is flagged as a pseudogene. This CDR3 spans 16 amino acids. CDR3 in DNA: TGTGGCAATGACATTATAACACAAAGTCGGGCCAACGTCCTGACTTTC. Its protein product is CGNDIITQSRANVLTF.

The CDR3 sequence is CASSLATGSTEAFF. The CDR3 DNA follows: TGTGCCAGCAGCTTAGCAACAGGGTCCACTGAAGCTTTCTTT. The V gene is TRBV7-8, the J gene TRBJ1-1; D is perhaps TRBD1 (6 bases). CDR1 and CDR2 (germline): SGHVS, FQNEAQ. The CDR3 has 14 amino acids. V shed 0 bases and J shed 4 bases, with 9 bases lying between them.

This chain links TRBV28 with TRBJ2-6; D gene uncertain. Germline V gene data show CDR1 as MDHEN and CDR2 as SYDVKM. Trimming cost V 5 bases and J 1 base, with 9 bases left between them. This CDR3 has 15 amino acids. CDR3 sequence (DNA): TGTGCCAGCAGTCCACCCCAATCTGGGGCCAACGTCCTGACTTTC. As protein: CASSPPQSGANVLTF. Variable domain in full (rest from reference TRBV28 and TRBJ2-6): DVKVTQSSRYLVKRTGEKVFLECVQDMDHENMFWYRQDPGLGLRLIYFSYDVKMKEKGDIPEGYSVSREKKERFSLILESASTNQTSMYLCASSPPQSGANVLTFGAGSRLTVL.

The chain employs TRBV11-2 and TRBJ2-6; D uncertain. This CDR3 is 14 amino acids long. Germline CDR1 and CDR2: SGHAT and FQNNGV. V dropped 5 bases and J dropped 0 bases, with 5 bases sitting between them. In DNA form, the CDR3 reads TGTGCCAGCAGCCTCTCCTCTGGGGCCAACGTCCTGACTTTC. Residues: CASSLSSGANVLTF.

This rearrangement joins TRBV7-8 to TRBJ2-3, with 9 bases matching TRBD2. Germline CDR1 reads SGHVS; CDR2 reads FQNEAQ. Unmatched junction bases numbered 11, after V lost 5 bases and J lost 2 bases. CDR3 length equals 17 residues. In DNA, the CDR3 is TGTGCCAGCAGCCACCCCTTAGCGGGGGCCGACACAGATACGCAGTATTTT. Protein: CASSHPLAGADTDTQYF.

This clone was detected only a few times. The chain has TRBV18 and TRBJ1-5, with D perhaps TRBD1 (5 bases). There are 15 residues in the CDR3. V was trimmed by 2 bases and J by 6 bases, leaving 14 bases between them. Germline V gene sequence: CDR1 KGHSH, CDR2 LQKENI. This CDR3 reads CASSPKVGEGQPQHF. The DNA for the CDR3 is TGTGCCAGCTCACCAAAGGTGGGGGAGGGTCAGCCCCAGCATTTT.

V usage is TRBV5-1 and J usage is TRBJ1-2; TRBD1 might be the D (5 bases). The V gene lost 0 bases and the J gene lost 4 bases, with 13 bases spanning the gap. The CDR3 is 15 residues long. Looked up from germline, CDR1 is SGHRS and CDR2 is YFSETQ. CDR3 in amino acids: CASSLGWGTFYGYTF. CDR3 DNA sequence: TGCGCCAGCAGCTTGGGATGGGGGACCTTCTATGGCTACACCTTC.

The CDR3 DNA reads TGCGCCAGCAGAACTTCAGGGAGGGTCACTGAAGCTTTCTTT. Amino acids: CASRTSGRVTEAFF. This sequence joins TRBV5-1 and TRBJ1-1; D may be TRBD1 (5 bases). The germline V gene has CDR1 SGHRS and CDR2 YFSETQ. V lost 5 bases and J 4 bases, leaving 15 bases between the germline ends. The CDR3 has 14 amino acids.

The chain couples TRBV5-8 to TRBJ1-2; 8 bases agree with TRBD1. The germline gives CDR1 SGHTS, CDR2 YDEGEE. Losses at the gene ends were 2 bases for V and 5 bases for J; bases not matched to a gene: 8. The CDR3 sequence is 15 residues long. The CDR3 protein is CASSFEARGLYGYTF. CDR3 nucleotides: TGTGCCAGCAGCTTCGAGGCCAGGGGGCTGTATGGCTACACCTTC. The variable domain in full, with the rest retrieved from reference TRBV5-8 and TRBJ1-2, is EAGVTQSPTHLIKTRGQQATLRCSPISGHTSVYWYQQALGLGLQFLLWYDEGEERNRGNFPPRFSGRQFPNYSSELNVNALELEDSALYLCASSFEARGLYGYTFGSGTRLTVV.

For this clone: Different DNA sequences within this sample yield the same CDR3. CDR3 nucleotide sequence: TGTGCCAGTAGTATAGGGACAGACTATGGCTACACCTTC. Encoded protein: CASSIGTDYGYTF. V and J are TRBV19 and TRBJ1-2; tentative D call: TRBD1 (6 bases). Per the germline V gene, CDR1 is LNHDA and CDR2 is SQIVND (reference sequence). The V end was cut by 1 base, the J end by 3 bases, with 6 bases between. The CDR3 sequence is 13 residues long.

This chain links TRBV18 with TRBJ1-2, with 7 bases fitting TRBD1. The CDR3 length is 16 residues. Trimming removed 3 bases from V and 2 bases from J; junction bases left unmatched: 9. Germline CDR1 is KGHSH and CDR2 is LQKENI. CDR3 loop: CASSPEQGQMNYGYTF. DNA of the CDR3: TGTGCCAGCTCACCCGAACAGGGGCAAATGAACTATGGCTACACCTTC. Full variable domain (remainder filled in from reference TRBV18 and TRBJ1-2): NAGVMQNPRHLVRRRGQEARLRCSPMKGHSHVYWYRQLPEEGLKFMVYLQKENIIDESGMPKERFSAEFPKEGPSILRIQQVVRGDSAAYFCASSPEQGQMNYGYTFGSGTRLTVV.

J is TRBJ2-1 and V is TRBV9; 8 bases match TRBD2. The CDR3 runs to 12 residues. Trimming took 2 bases from V and 13 from J; bases not matched to a gene: 5. Germline CDR1 is SGDLS and CDR2 is YYNGEE. CDR3 region: CASSVQRGHQFF. The CDR3 bases are TGTGCCAGCAGCGTCCAGCGGGGGCACCAGTTCTTC.

The chain links TRBV14 to TRBJ2-1; 10 nucleotides match TRBD2. CDR1 and CDR2 (germline): SGHDN, FVKESK. The V and J ends lost 1 base and 8 bases, in that order; junction bases with no gene match: 11. This CDR3 has 17 amino acids. The DNA of the CDR3 is TGTGCCAGCAGCCAAGGGAGGACTAGCGGAGGCTTTGATGAGCAGTTCTTC. This codes for CASSQGRTSGGFDEQFF.

This clone showed up just once. The rearrangement links TRBV4-1 to TRBJ2-5; 7 nucleotides agree with TRBD2. Germline V gene lookup returns CDR1 MGHRA and CDR2 YSYEKL. Trimming at V came to 1 base and at J to 5 bases, leaving 10 bases not matched to a gene. The CDR3 length is 16 residues. The DNA for the CDR3 is TGCGCCAGCAGCCAAGCTAACCCAGCGGGGCGGGAGACCCAGTACTTC. This codes for CASSQANPAGRETQYF.

The V call is TRBV7-2, the J call TRBJ1-4; possible D gene TRBD1, 5 bases. This CDR3 region has 17 residues. Trimming shortened V by 1 base and J by 8 bases, and 20 bases separated the two germline ends. The germline V gene has CDR1 SGHTA and CDR2 FQGNSA. CDR3 DNA sequence: TGTGCCAGCAGCTTAGTGCTTCGGGGGGATCTCGCCGAAAAACTGTTTTTT. It yields the protein CASSLVLRGDLAEKLFF.

This clone has a single count. The chain recombines TRBV15 with TRBJ1-3, with 9 bases lining up with TRBD1. The V gene's germline CDR1 is LNHNV and CDR2 YYDKDF (reference sequence). This CDR3 is 16 amino acids long. Trimming cost V 2 bases and J 5 bases; bases outside gene matches: 7. Here the CDR3 DNA reads TGTGCCACCAGCAGACACGGACAGGGGATGAGAAACACCATATATTTT. Its protein is CATSRHGQGMRNTIYF.